Below are 32 T cell receptor beta chains sequenced from a single sample in a study of radiotherapy plus CTLA-4 blockade in lung cancer. Method: immunoSEQ multiplex PCR; TCRdb's copy keeps in-frame clones and lacks some. The sample has 50,000 or so clones, approximately 76% seen once. Sample: peripheral blood, taken from a patient treated with radiotherapy plus ipilimumab. The origin of the receptors is a human donor with non-small cell lung cancer who had stable disease on radiotherapy plus ipilimumab.

The gene calls are TRBV5-1 and TRBJ2-1; 9 bases line up with TRBD2. The CDR3 has 15 amino acids. Trimming at V came to 1 base and at J to 12 bases, leaving 11 bases not matched to a gene. CDR1 SGHRS and CDR2 YFSETQ come from the germline V gene. The DNA of the CDR3 is TGCGCCAGCAGCTTGTGGGTTAGCGGGGGTCAAATGCAGTTCTTC. It translates to CASSLWVSGGQMQFF. The whole variable domain, filled in from reference TRBV5-1 and TRBJ2-1, reads KAGVTQTPRYLIKTRGQQVTLSCSPISGHRSVSWYQQTPGQGLQFLFEYFSETQRNKGNFPGRFSGRQFSNSRSEMNVSTLELGDSALYLCASSLWVSGGQMQFFGPGTRLTVL.

In this sample, this clone turned up once. The rearrangement joins TRBV5-4 to TRBJ1-4; D may be TRBD1 (5 bases). The germline V gene has CDR1 SGHNT and CDR2 YYREEE (reference sequence). V gave up 3 bases and J gave up 10 bases, with 10 bases separating them. This CDR3 is built from 12 residues. For the CDR3, the DNA is TGTGCCAGCAGCTATGTGGGGGGAAAACTGTTTTTT. Its protein product is CASSYVGGKLFF.

Notes on this clone: Other DNA variants within this sample encode the same CDR3. This chain joins TRBV5-1 and TRBJ2-2; weak D call: TRBD2 (7 bases). CDR1 is SGHRS, CDR2 YFSETQ, per germline. The CDR3 spans 14 residues. The CDR3 is CARRGQGRTGELFF. CDR3 DNA sequence: TGCGCTCGGCGGGGGCAGGGGCGAACCGGGGAGCTGTTTTTT.

This clone showed up just a few times. The chain uses TRBV4-2 and TRBJ2-2; a possible D gene is TRBD2 (6 bases). V was trimmed by 0 bases and J by 1 base, leaving 9 bases between them. Germline V gene data show CDR1 as LGHNA and CDR2 as YNFKEQ. This CDR3 contains 16 residues. The CDR3: CASSQEEGLNTGELFF. CDR3 coding DNA: TGTGCCAGCAGCCAAGAGGAGGGGCTGAACACCGGGGAGCTGTTTTTT.

J is TRBJ2-4 and V is TRBV4-3; D is ambiguous. Deletions cut 0 bases from V and 0 bases from J, with 9 bases between. Germline V lookup: CDR1 LGHNA, CDR2 YSLEER. The length of the CDR3 is 16 residues. The CDR3 DNA is TGCGCCAGCAGCCAAGAAGGCTTCTCAGCCAAAAACATTCAGTACTTC. Its translation is CASSQEGFSAKNIQYF.

The V gene is TRBV7-3, the J gene TRBJ2-1, with unresolved D. V lost 5 bases to trimming and J lost 7 bases, with 9 bases between them. Germline V lookup: CDR1 SGHTA, CDR2 FQGTGA. This CDR3 spans 12 amino acids. The chain's CDR3 is CASSAIGNEQFF. Written as DNA, the CDR3 is TGTGCCAGCAGCGCCATCGGTAATGAGCAGTTCTTC.

This chain connects TRBV27 to TRBJ1-2; TRBD1 is a possible D gene (6 bases). This CDR3 is 13 amino acids long. Germline CDR1 MNHEY, CDR2 SMNVEV (reference sequence). Trimming removed 6 bases at V and 1 base at J, with 9 bases between. The CDR3 here is CASSRQDNYGYTF. In DNA form, the CDR3 reads TGTGCCAGCAGCCGACAGGATAACTATGGCTACACCTTC.

In its sample, this clone was seen once. This chain uses TRBV27 with TRBJ2-1; 9 bases match TRBD2. V lost 6 bases to trimming and J lost 4 bases; unmatched junction nucleotides: 10. The CDR3 totals 16 residues. Germline CDR1 reads MNHEY; CDR2 reads SMNVEV (reference sequence). The CDR3 sequence is CASRTFLAGLYNEQFF. The CDR3 DNA sequence: TGTGCCAGCAGGACCTTTCTAGCGGGGTTATACAATGAGCAGTTCTTC.

This clone occurred once. The rearrangement uses TRBV6-1 and TRBJ2-6; no definite D call. V lost 7 bases to trimming and J lost 0 bases, with 7 bases between them. This CDR3 is built from 14 residues. Germline V gene data show CDR1 as MNHNS and CDR2 as SASEGT. CDR3: CASITHSGANVLTF. The CDR3 nucleotides are TGTGCCAGCATTACTCACTCTGGGGCCAACGTCCTGACTTTC.

The chain couples TRBV4-1 to TRBJ1-1, with 10 bases lining up with TRBD1. V lost 4 bases to trimming and J lost 5 bases; unmatched junction nucleotides: 7. CDR3 length: 15 residues. Germline CDR1 reads MGHRA; CDR2 reads YSYEKL. CDR3 bases: TGCGCCAGCAGCCGATCCGGACAGGGGGATACTGAAGCTTTCTTT. Its protein is CASSRSGQGDTEAFF.

This clone was counted a few times. The chain combines TRBV5-6 with TRBJ2-1; 12 positions match TRBD2. Germline V gene data show CDR1 as SGHDT and CDR2 as YYEEEE. The CDR3 contains 14 residues. Losses at the gene ends were 3 bases for V and 8 bases for J; bases not matched to a gene: 3. Written as DNA, the CDR3 is TGTGCCAGCAGCTCTAGCGGGGGGGAGGATGAGCAGTTCTTC. Its protein is CASSSSGGEDEQFF.

This clone was observed once. This chain links TRBV5-6 with TRBJ2-5; D uncertain. Germline V CDR1 and CDR2: SGHDT, YYEEEE. The V end was cut by 3 bases, the J end by 5 bases, with 11 bases between. The CDR3 covers 13 residues. CDR3 region: CASSSQGKETQYF. CDR3 coding DNA: TGTGCCAGCAGCTCCCAAGGAAAGGAGACCCAGTACTTC.

This clone was seen a single time. The chain joins TRBV4-1 to TRBJ1-2; D gene unclear. Germline V gives CDR1 MGHRA, CDR2 YSYEKL. V lost 1 base and J 5 bases, leaving 14 bases between the germline ends. The CDR3 sequence is 15 residues long. CDR3 sequence: CASSQVGIPEYGYTF. The CDR3 DNA reads as TGCGCCAGCAGCCAAGTTGGCATTCCAGAGTATGGCTACACCTTC.

V usage is TRBV2 and J usage is TRBJ1-1; D is perhaps TRBD1 (6 bases). From germline, CDR1 is SNHLY and CDR2 FYNNEI. V was pared by 6 bases and J by 6 bases, with 11 bases between. The CDR3 length is 12 residues. Written as DNA, the CDR3 is TGTGCCAGCAGGACAGGTGCCTCTGAAGCTTTCTTT. It yields the protein CASRTGASEAFF.

The V and J genes are TRBV9 and TRBJ2-1; TRBD2 aligns across 7 bases. CDR3 length equals 17 residues. Looked up from germline, CDR1 is SGDLS and CDR2 is YYNGEE. V dropped 3 bases and J dropped 0; count of bases not matched to a gene: 9. In DNA, the CDR3 is TGTGCCAGCAGCGGGCGATTTAGCGGGCCCTCCTACAATGAGCAGTTCTTC. It is translated as CASSGRFSGPSYNEQFF.

This chain uses TRBV7-6 with TRBJ1-6, with 9 bases aligning to TRBD1. The CDR3 covers 16 residues. V lost 5 bases to trimming and J lost 5 bases; unmatched junction nucleotides: 7. From germline, CDR1 is SGHVS and CDR2 FNYEAQ. Here the CDR3 DNA reads TGTGCCAGCAGCCCACAGGGGGCCAAGAATAATTCACCCCTCCACTTT. Amino acid sequence: CASSPQGAKNNSPLHF.

In its sample, this clone was seen once. CDR3 residues: CASSPGQGIAYTF. In DNA form, the CDR3 reads TGCGCCAGCAGCCCGGGACAGGGGATTGCCTACACCTTC. This chain joins TRBV5-1 and TRBJ1-2; 10 bases fit TRBD1. The trim removed 4 bases at V and 10 bases at J, leaving 7 bases unmatched. Germline CDR1 reads SGHRS; CDR2 reads YFSETQ. The CDR3 covers 13 residues.

This clone was found a few times. The chain joins TRBV6-1 to TRBJ1-5; 7 nucleotides line up with TRBD1. Looked up from germline, CDR1 is MNHNS and CDR2 is SASEGT. The junction had 15 bases not matched to a gene; V was cut back by 4 bases and J by 3 bases. CDR3 length equals 18 residues. The DNA for the CDR3 is TGTGCCAGCAGTGCCCCACAGGGGTTAGCGAACATCAATCAGCCCCAGCATTTT. It specifies CASSAPQGLANINQPQHF.

CDR3: CAWSEVSGEKLFF. CDR3 DNA: TGTGCCTGGAGTGAGGTATCAGGTGAAAAACTGTTTTTT. The genes are TRBV30 and TRBJ1-4; the D is unclear. The CDR3 runs to 13 residues. With 1 base removed from V and 7 bases from J, the gap between germline ends came to 10 bases. Germline CDR1 and CDR2: GTSNPN and SVGIG (reference sequence).

This chain uses TRBV5-1 with TRBJ2-3; a weak D match, TRBD1 (5 bases). The V gene lost 2 bases and the J gene lost 4 bases, with 17 bases spanning the gap. This CDR3 region has 16 residues. From germline, CDR1 is SGHRS and CDR2 YFSETQ. The CDR3 protein is CASSLRGGRQPDTQYF. The CDR3 DNA reads TGCGCCAGCAGCTTAAGGGGTGGTCGTCAACCAGATACGCAGTATTTT. Full variable domain (missing parts from reference TRBV5-1 and TRBJ2-3): KAGVTQTPRYLIKTRGQQVTLSCSPISGHRSVSWYQQTPGQGLQFLFEYFSETQRNKGNFPGRFSGRQFSNSRSEMNVSTLELGDSALYLCASSLRGGRQPDTQYFGPGTRLTVL.

The V gene is TRBV5-4, the J gene TRBJ2-5; TRBD1 matches at 8 bases. The CDR3 is 14 residues long. The V segment lost 4 bases and the J segment 5 bases; nucleotides outside the gene matches: 7. The germline V gene encodes CDR1 SGHNT and CDR2 YYREEE (reference sequence). The CDR3 sequence is CASSPTGEGETQYF. CDR3 DNA sequence: TGTGCCAGCAGCCCGACAGGGGAAGGGGAGACCCAGTACTTC.

The V call is TRBV2, the J call TRBJ1-3; possibly TRBD1 for D (5 bases). V was shortened by 5 bases and J by 0 bases, with 14 bases between the two germline ends. The germline CDR1 and CDR2 sequences are SNHLY and FYNNEI. This CDR3 has 16 amino acids. DNA for the CDR3: TGTGCCAGCAGTTACCTTGTAACAGGCTCTGGAAACACCATATATTTT. This translates into CASSYLVTGSGNTIYF.

The chain links TRBV5-1 to TRBJ1-2, with 7 bases lining up with TRBD1. The germline V gene encodes CDR1 SGHRS and CDR2 YFSETQ. There are 17 residues in the CDR3. The V segment lost 1 base and the J segment 6 bases; nucleotides outside the gene matches: 15. CDR3 DNA sequence: TGCGCCAGCAGCTTGTGGGACAGAACGCCCCTCAGCGATGGCTACACCTTC. Translating it yields CASSLWDRTPLSDGYTF.

The rearrangement links TRBV18 to TRBJ1-6, with TRBD1 as a possible D gene (5 bases). Per the germline V gene, CDR1 is KGHSH and CDR2 is LQKENI. V lost 2 bases, J lost 7 bases, and 9 bases lay in between. The CDR3 is 14 residues long. The CDR3 protein is CASSPETANSPLHF. CDR3 nucleotide sequence: TGTGCCAGCTCACCAGAGACAGCAAATTCACCCCTCCACTTT.

The genes are TRBV27 and TRBJ2-2; 7 bases align to TRBD1. The ends lost 6 bases at V and 3 bases at J; junction bases unmatched: 1. The CDR3 is made up of 13 amino acids. Germline V CDR1 and CDR2: MNHEY, SMNVEV (reference sequence). The CDR3 region is CASRQGHTGELFF. The CDR3 coding sequence is TGTGCCAGCAGACAGGGGCACACCGGGGAGCTGTTTTTT.

V and J are TRBV5-1 and TRBJ1-1; no definite D call. V lost 5 bases to trimming and J lost 1 base, with 12 bases between them. The CDR3 totals 14 residues. Germline CDR1 is SGHRS and CDR2 is YFSETQ. The CDR3 spells CASRQDSGNTEAFF. CDR3 nucleotide sequence: TGCGCCAGCAGGCAAGACTCGGGGAACACTGAAGCTTTCTTT.

The sample holds one count of this clone. The chain joins TRBV19 to TRBJ2-1, with D perhaps TRBD1 (6 bases). Germline CDR1 is LNHDA and CDR2 is SQIVND (reference sequence). There are 17 residues in the CDR3. Trimming pared 4 bases from V and 2 bases from J, leaving 18 bases between. The chain's CDR3 is CASSTTPDRRTYNEQFF. The DNA of the CDR3 is TGTGCCAGTAGTACGACCCCAGACAGGCGTACCTACAATGAGCAGTTCTTC.

This chain uses TRBV25-1 with TRBJ2-7; TRBD1 or TRBD2 may be the D gene (5 bases each). Germline CDR1 MGHDK, CDR2 SYGVNS. The ends were cut back, 1 base at V and 2 bases at J, with 9 bases in the middle. The CDR3 is 14 amino acids. This CDR3 reads CASSEFRDPYEQYF. CDR3 nucleotides: TGTGCCAGCAGTGAATTCAGGGACCCCTACGAGCAGTACTTC.

J is TRBJ2-3 and V is TRBV28; unclear D gene. From germline, CDR1 is MDHEN and CDR2 SYDVKM. V lost 2 bases to trimming and J lost 3 bases, with 9 bases between them. This CDR3 is built from 14 residues. CDR3 region: CASSLNPVTDTQYF. The CDR3 nucleotides are TGTGCCAGCAGTTTAAACCCTGTGACAGATACGCAGTATTTT. Using reference TRBV28 and TRBJ2-3 for the parts outside the CDR3, the full variable domain is DVKVTQSSRYLVKRTGEKVFLECVQDMDHENMFWYRQDPGLGLRLIYFSYDVKMKEKGDIPEGYSVSREKKERFSLILESASTNQTSMYLCASSLNPVTDTQYFGPGTRLTVL.

The chain employs TRBV19 and TRBJ1-4; D possibly corresponds to TRBD1 (6 bases). This CDR3 spans 14 amino acids. The V and J ends lost 9 bases and 3 bases respectively, with 14 bases between them. From germline, CDR1 is LNHDA and CDR2 SQIVND (reference sequence). In nucleotides, the CDR3 is TGTGCCAGCAGAAACAGGGAATCTAATGAAAAACTGTTTTTT. As protein: CASRNRESNEKLFF.

This clone occurred a few times. This rearrangement joins TRBV5-6 to TRBJ1-6, with D unresolved. Germline CDR1 SGHDT, CDR2 YYEEEE. V lost 1 base and J lost 10, with 9 bases in between. The length of the CDR3 is 13 residues. CDR3 nucleotide sequence: TGTGCCAGCAGCTTGAACATGCCCTCACCCCTCCACTTT. This sequence encodes CASSLNMPSPLHF. The whole variable domain, filled in from reference TRBV5-6 and TRBJ1-6, reads DAGVTQSPTHLIKTRGQQVTLRCSPKSGHDTVSWYQQALGQGPQFIFQYYEEEERQRGNFPDRFSGHQFPNYSSELNVNALLLGDSALYLCASSLNMPSPLHFGNGTRLTVT.

The chain employs TRBV9 and TRBJ2-1; 7 positions agree with TRBD2. The germline V gene encodes CDR1 SGDLS and CDR2 YYNGEE. With 0 bases clipped from V and 7 bases from J, the junction kept 4 bases outside the gene matches. The CDR3 contains 14 residues. DNA for the CDR3: TGTGCCAGCAGCGTAGCGGAGCGGGGAAATGAGCAGTTCTTC. Translated, it gives CASSVAERGNEQFF.